The present T cell receptor beta chain was sequenced within a study of cytomegalovirus exposure and HLA in healthy donors. This CDR3 is built from 14 residues. In germline, CDR1 is SGHAT, CDR2 FQNNGV. Trimming removed 5 bases from V and 7 bases from J; junction bases left unmatched: 7. This PCR relied on a set of 60 Vbeta primers and 13 Jbeta primers. Assay used: immunoSEQ multiplex PCR; TCRdb lists only in-frame clones, some missing. Across some 39,000 clones, the top ten clones capture 4% of the sample. About this clone: What it recognizes is unknown.

Study results and caveats: According to a later analysis, donors in an Asian-associated ancestry cluster reportedly had fewer N-insertions than the roughly 670-donor mean. Across donors, presence/absence analyses took sequencing depth to be roughly uniform. Follow-up analysis later connected one missense variant in DCLRE1C with trimming of TCR beta V- and J-genes. Most subjects had HLA-A and HLA-B alleles reportedly predicted accurately by TCR beta sequences.

The sample was PBMCs. The clonotype comes from a male donor in good health and CMV-seronegative. The chain recombines TRBV11-2 with TRBJ2-1; 8 nucleotides match TRBD2. CDR3 coding DNA: TGTGCCAGCAGCAGCCCCGGGACTAGAAATGAGCAGTTCTTC. Its translation is CASSSPGTRNEQFF.